This T cell receptor (beta chain) was recovered during a study of blood T cells in healthy people across ages. Researchers report isolating at least 6.5 million PBMCs per sample. Total RNA, at least 5 micrograms per sample, was extracted from PBMCs. Concerning this clonotype itself: The junction shows a germline mismatch at one end, possibly a read error.

With a J-beta primer mix and a sample-barcoded 5' primer, a second PCR ran roughly 6 to 12 cycles. Per sample, CDR3-containing paired-end reads numbered at least 2.5 million. TCRdb recomputed calls from the 5' RACE reads with MiXCR, one row per CDR3 protein. In the table there are a few hundred thousand distinct CDR3 sequences, about 49% of which are singletons. The sequenced material came from blood. This clonotype was sampled from a man between 60 and 75 years old in good health.

The CDR3 protein is CASSYRGGRGNNEQFF. CDR3 DNA sequence: TGTGCTAGCAGTTACCGTGGCGGGAGGGGGAACAATGAGCAGTTCTTC. This chain joins TRBV6-2 or TRBV6-3 and TRBJ2-1; 9 bases are shared with TRBD2. The CDR3 extends over 16 amino acids. Germline V lookup: CDR1 MNHEY, CDR2 SVGEGT.